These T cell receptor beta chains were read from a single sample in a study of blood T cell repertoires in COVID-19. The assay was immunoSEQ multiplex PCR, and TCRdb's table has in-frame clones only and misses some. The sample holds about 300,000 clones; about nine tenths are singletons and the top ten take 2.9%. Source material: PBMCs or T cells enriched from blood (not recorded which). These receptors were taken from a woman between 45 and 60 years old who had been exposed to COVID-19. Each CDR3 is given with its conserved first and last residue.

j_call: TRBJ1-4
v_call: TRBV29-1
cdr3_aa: CSVGDRVLFDVNNEKLFF

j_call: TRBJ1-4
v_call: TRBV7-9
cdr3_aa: CASSLGPGQNEKLFF

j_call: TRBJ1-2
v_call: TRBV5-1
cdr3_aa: CASSLTGEPNYGYTF

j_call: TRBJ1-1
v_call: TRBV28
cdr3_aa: CASSTGTGGFTEAFF

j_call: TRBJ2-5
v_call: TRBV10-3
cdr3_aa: CAIRRDPQQTQYF

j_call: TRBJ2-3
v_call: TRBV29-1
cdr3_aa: CSVEDQRDTQYF

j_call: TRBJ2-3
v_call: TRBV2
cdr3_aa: CASTPYSQVYRTDTQYF

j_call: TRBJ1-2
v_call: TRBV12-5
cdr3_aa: CASVRPGGGYTF

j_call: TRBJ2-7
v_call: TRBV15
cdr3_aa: CATSRGGGMSYEQYF

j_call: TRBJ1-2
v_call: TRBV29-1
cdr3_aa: CSVDSGSGYTF

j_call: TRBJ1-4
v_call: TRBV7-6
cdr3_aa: CASSVGTGPNEKLFF

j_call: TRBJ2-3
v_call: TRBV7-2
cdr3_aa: CASSPPPSGGITSTDTQYF

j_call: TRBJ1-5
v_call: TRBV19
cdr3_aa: CASSSGQGWQPQHF

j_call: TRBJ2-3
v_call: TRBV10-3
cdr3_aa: CAIRSTDTQYF

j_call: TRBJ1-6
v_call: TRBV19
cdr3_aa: CASSNRESSYNSPLHF

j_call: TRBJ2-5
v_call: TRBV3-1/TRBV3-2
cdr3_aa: CASSQGTGLQETQYF

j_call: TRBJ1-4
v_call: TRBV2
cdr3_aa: CATKCLWDRLIEKLFF

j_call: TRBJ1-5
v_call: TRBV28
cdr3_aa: CASSPGGRDSNQPQHF

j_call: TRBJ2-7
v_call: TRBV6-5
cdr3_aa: CASRFLSSYEQYF

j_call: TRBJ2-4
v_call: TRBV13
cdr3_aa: CASSLARVAKNIQYF

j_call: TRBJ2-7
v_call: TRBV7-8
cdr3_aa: CASSLAGQAWVGTYF

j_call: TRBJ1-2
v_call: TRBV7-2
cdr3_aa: CASSLGRQGNYGYTF

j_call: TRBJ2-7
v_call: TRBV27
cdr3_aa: CASSLVPSGANYEQYF

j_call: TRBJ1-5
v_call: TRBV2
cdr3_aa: CASSDAHQGDQPQHF

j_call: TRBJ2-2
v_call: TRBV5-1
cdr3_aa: CASSLVGAGELFF

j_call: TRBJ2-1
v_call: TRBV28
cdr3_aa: CASSEDRQYNEQFF

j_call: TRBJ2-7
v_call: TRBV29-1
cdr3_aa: CSARYRGRPYEQYF

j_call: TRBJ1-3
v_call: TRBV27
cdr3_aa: CASSPTGVGPGNTIYF

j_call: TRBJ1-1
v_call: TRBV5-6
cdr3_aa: CASSLDSPETGNTEAFF

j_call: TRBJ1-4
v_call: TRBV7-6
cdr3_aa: CASSLGGDPNEKLFF

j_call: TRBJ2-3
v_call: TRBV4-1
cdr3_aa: CASSQERGGYTDTQYF